This T cell receptor beta chain was captured in a study of blood T cell repertoires in COVID-19. Background on the study: The United States, Italy and Spain were the sources of the acute and convalescent COVID-19 samples. The cDNA or gDNA used as material had been derived from T cells, B-cell-depleted T cells, or PBMCs.

In the authors' workflow: Scientists estimated how many nucleated cells there were by amplifying reference gene primers. Clones were read by immunoSEQ multiplex PCR, and TCRdb kept only the in-frame ones, dropping some. The V and J calls and clone size were taken over from that table, and D and trimming were inferred from the DNA. The sample yields around 78,000 clones, over 80% seen once. The CDR3 has 15 residues. In germline, CDR1 is SGHTA, CDR2 FQGNSA. Deletions cut 5 bases from V and 1 base from J, with 13 bases between. Sequencing was performed on peripheral blood. The chain combines TRBV7-2 with TRBJ2-3; D unclear. This sequence was found in a man in his forties or fifties with active COVID-19. The CDR3 loop is CASSRSGQGTDTQYF. In DNA form, the CDR3 reads TGTGCCAGCAGCCGCAGTGGGCAGGGCACAGATACGCAGTATTTT. Looking up the rest from reference TRBV7-2 and TRBJ2-3 gives the full variable domain: GAGVSQSPSNKVTEKGKDVELRCDPISGHTALYWYRQSLGQGLEFLIYFQGNSAPDKSGLPSDRFSAERTGGSVSTLTIQRTQQEDSAVYLCASSRSGQGTDTQYFGPGTRLTVL.